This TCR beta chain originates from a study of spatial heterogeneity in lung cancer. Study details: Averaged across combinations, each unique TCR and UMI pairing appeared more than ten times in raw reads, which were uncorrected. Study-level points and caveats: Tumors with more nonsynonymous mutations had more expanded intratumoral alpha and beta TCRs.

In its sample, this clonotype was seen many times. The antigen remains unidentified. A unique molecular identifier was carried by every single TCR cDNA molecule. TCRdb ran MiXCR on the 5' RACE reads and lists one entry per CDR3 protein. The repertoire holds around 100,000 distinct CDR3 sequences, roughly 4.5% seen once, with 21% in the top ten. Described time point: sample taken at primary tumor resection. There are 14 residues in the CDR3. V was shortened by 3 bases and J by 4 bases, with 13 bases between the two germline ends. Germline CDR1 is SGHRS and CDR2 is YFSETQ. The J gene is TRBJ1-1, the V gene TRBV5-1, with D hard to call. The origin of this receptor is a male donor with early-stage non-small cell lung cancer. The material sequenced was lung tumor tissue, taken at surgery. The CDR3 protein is CASSSAPSGTEAFF. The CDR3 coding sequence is TGCGCCAGCAGCTCGGCCCCCTCCGGCACTGAAGCTTTCTTT.